The T cell receptor (beta chain) described here comes from a study of metastatic and nonmetastatic thyroid tumors. Study in general: Repertoires from blood and tumor or nodule tissue of malignant and benign thyroid patients were compared.

In the case of this clone: Its antigen is unidentified.

Findings and limits, study-wide: Malignant thyroid tumors reportedly exceeded benign nodules significantly in TCR beta diversity, with the difference appearing in blood and tumor.

Original data processing: The distant-metastasis classifier for papillary thyroid cancer was built from CDR3 differences across clinicopathological groups. TCRdb reprocessed the PCR reads via MiXCR. The V and J calls come from TCRdb's annotation, not from the publication. This table holds fewer than 35,000 clones, around 32% found once. Ahead of thyroid surgery, no patient had received treatment of any kind. The TCR was taken from a female donor with papillary thyroid cancer or a benign thyroid nodule (not recorded which). Some clones in this sample may be carry-over from other donors' samples. Sample: blood.

This CDR3 is CASSLGRGGYTF. CDR3 nucleotide sequence: TGTGCCAGCAGCTTGGGTAGGGGCGGCTACACCTTC. This chain links TRBV13 with TRBJ1-2; weak D call: TRBD1 (5 bases). CDR1 and CDR2 (germline): PRHDT, FYEKMQ (reference sequence). This CDR3 has 12 amino acids. Trimming took 3 bases from V and 8 from J, leaving 10 bases between them. The full variable domain, in which reference TRBV13 and TRBJ1-2 provide the parts outside the CDR3, is AAGVIQSPRHLIKEKRETATLKCYPIPRHDTVYWYQQGPGQDPQFLISFYEKMQSDKGSIPDRFSAQQFSDYHSELNMSSLELGDSALYFCASSLGRGGYTFGSGTRLTVV.